This T cell receptor beta chain was sequenced for a study of T cells in Graves' hyperthyroidism and ophthalmopathy. Regarding the study as a whole: Blood samples included most of the expanded thyroid clonotypes exceeding 0.001.

Details on this clonotype: The antigen remains undetermined.

The junction had 5 bases not matched to a gene; V was cut back by 6 bases and J by 10 bases. Germline-derived CDR1 and CDR2 are MNHEY and SVGEGT. The CDR3 extends over 13 amino acids. Amplified regions were TCR beta CDR3 sequences from RNA transcripts. The TCR CDR3 first-round RT-PCR relied on the HTBI primer set. TCRdb recomputed calls from the multiplex PCR reads with MiXCR, one row per CDR3 protein. The table lists over 350,000 distinct CDR3 sequences, roughly 13% of them singletons, with 25% to 30% in the top ten. Sequencing was done on a sample of blood. The clonotype was recovered from a man in his fifties or sixties with Graves' ophthalmopathy. V is TRBV6-2 or TRBV6-3 and J is TRBJ2-1; TRBD1 aligns across 11 bases. The CDR3 is CASSLDRGPEQFF. In DNA, the CDR3 is TGTGCCAGCAGCCTGGACAGGGGGCCGGAGCAGTTCTTC.